Listed here are 5 T cell receptor beta chains from one sample, sequenced in a study of cytomegalovirus exposure and HLA in healthy donors. Both 60 Vbeta primers and 13 Jbeta primers went into the PCR. Data came from immunoSEQ multiplex PCR; TCRdb stores just in-frame clones and leaves some out. The top ten clones hold approximately 2% of a sample with some 120,000 clones, roughly 69% of them seen once. The specimen was PBMCs. Receptors were obtained from a human donor in good health.

The chain employs TRBV7-9 and TRBJ1-2; the match to TRBD1 covers 9 bases. The CDR3 is 15 amino acids. CDR1 is SEHNR, CDR2 FQNEAQ, per germline (reference sequence). The V gene end was trimmed by 3 bases and the J gene end by 0 bases; junction bases not matched to a gene: 2. The CDR3 nucleotides read TGTGCCAGCAGCTTTCGACAGGGGGCTAACTATGGCTACACCTTC. Translation: CASSFRQGANYGYTF.

This sequence joins TRBV27 and TRBJ2-1; D gene uncertain. The CDR3 has 15 amino acids. In germline, CDR1 is MNHEY, CDR2 SMNVEV (reference sequence). Trimming removed 5 bases at V and 2 bases at J, with 13 bases between. The CDR3: CASSPYQLPYNEQFF. DNA of the CDR3: TGTGCCAGCAGTCCTTACCAACTCCCCTACAATGAGCAGTTCTTC.

This rearrangement joins TRBV28 to TRBJ1-5; 11 bases are a match to TRBD1. The CDR3 extends over 16 amino acids. The V and J ends lost 3 bases and 6 bases, in that order; junction bases with no gene match: 7. Germline V gene data show CDR1 as MDHEN and CDR2 as SYDVKM. The chain's CDR3 is CASSLQPGQGVQPQHF. Here the CDR3 DNA reads TGTGCCAGCAGTTTGCAGCCGGGACAGGGGGTTCAGCCCCAGCATTTT.

The CDR3: CASSLLEAYEQYF. The CDR3 region has the DNA TGCGCCAGCAGCCTCCTAGAGGCCTACGAGCAGTACTTC. The gene calls are TRBV5-1 and TRBJ2-7; unclear D gene. The V end lost 4 bases, the J end lost 2 bases, and 10 bases lay between the germline ends. The CDR3 loop spans 13 amino acids. CDR1 and CDR2 (germline): SGHRS, YFSETQ.

The chain recombines TRBV6-5 with TRBJ2-7, with D tentatively TRBD2 (6 bases). The CDR3 spans 15 residues. The V end lost 0 bases, the J end lost 2 bases, and 11 bases lay between the germline ends. CDR1 MNHEY and CDR2 SVGAGI come from the germline V gene. The chain's CDR3 is CASSYSRGGPYEQYF. The CDR3 DNA follows: TGTGCCAGCAGTTACTCCCGCGGAGGGCCCTACGAGCAGTACTTC.